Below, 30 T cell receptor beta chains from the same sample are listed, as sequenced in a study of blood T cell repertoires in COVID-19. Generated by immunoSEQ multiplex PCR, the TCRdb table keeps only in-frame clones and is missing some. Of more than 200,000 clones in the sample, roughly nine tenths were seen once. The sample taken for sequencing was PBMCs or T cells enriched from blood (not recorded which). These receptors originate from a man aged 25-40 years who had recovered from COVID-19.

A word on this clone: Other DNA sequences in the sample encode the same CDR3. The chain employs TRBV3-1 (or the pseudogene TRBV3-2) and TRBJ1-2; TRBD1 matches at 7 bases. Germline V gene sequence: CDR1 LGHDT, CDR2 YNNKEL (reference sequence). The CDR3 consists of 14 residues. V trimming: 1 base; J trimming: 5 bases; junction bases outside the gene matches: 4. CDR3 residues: CASSQGSTGYGYTF. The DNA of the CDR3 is TGTGCCAGCAGCCAAGGGTCGACAGGGTATGGCTACACCTTC.

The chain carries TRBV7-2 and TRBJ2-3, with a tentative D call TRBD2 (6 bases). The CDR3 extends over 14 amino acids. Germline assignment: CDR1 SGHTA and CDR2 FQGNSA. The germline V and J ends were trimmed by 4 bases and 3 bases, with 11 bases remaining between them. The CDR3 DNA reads TGTGCCAGCAGCTCCGACGGGAGAACAGATACGCAGTATTTT. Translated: CASSSDGRTDTQYF.

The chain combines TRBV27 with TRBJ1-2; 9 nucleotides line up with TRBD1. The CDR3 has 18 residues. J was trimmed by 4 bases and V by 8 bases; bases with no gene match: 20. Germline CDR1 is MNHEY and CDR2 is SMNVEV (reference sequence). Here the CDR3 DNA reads TGTGCCAGCTCCTCGGCTCCGGGACAGGGTCAGATGGCCTATGGCTACACCTTC. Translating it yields CASSSAPGQGQMAYGYTF.

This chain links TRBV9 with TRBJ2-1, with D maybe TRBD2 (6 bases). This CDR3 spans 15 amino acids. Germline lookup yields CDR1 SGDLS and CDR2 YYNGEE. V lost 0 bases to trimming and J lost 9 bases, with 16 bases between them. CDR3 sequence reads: CASSVADPFGGEQFF. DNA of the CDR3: TGTGCCAGCAGCGTAGCTGACCCCTTCGGGGGTGAGCAGTTCTTC.

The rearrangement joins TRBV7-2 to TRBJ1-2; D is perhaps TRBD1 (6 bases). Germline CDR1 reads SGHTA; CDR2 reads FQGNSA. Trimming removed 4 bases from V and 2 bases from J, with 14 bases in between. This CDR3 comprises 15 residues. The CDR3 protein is CASSSRAGDNYGYTF. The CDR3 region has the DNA TGTGCCAGCAGCTCAAGGGCAGGGGACAACTATGGCTACACCTTC.

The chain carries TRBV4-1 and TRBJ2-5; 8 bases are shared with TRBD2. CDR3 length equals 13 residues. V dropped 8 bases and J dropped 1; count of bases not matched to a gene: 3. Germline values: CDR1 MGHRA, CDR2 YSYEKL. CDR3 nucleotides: TGCGCCAGCCGGGGGGGGTTCCAAGAGACCCAGTACTTC. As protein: CASRGGFQETQYF.

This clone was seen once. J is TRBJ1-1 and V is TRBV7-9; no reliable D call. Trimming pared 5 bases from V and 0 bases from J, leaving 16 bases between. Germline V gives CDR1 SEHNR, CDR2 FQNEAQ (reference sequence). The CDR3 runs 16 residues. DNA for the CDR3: TGTGCCAGCAGCGCGGCTCTTCTCCCCATGAACACTGAAGCTTTCTTT. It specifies CASSAALLPMNTEAFF.

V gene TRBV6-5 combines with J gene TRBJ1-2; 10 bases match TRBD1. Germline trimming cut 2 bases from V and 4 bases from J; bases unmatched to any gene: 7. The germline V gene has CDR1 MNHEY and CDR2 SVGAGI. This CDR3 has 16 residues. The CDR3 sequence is CASSYGSTGGPYGYTF. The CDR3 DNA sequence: TGTGCCAGCAGTTACGGCTCGACAGGGGGCCCCTATGGCTACACCTTC.

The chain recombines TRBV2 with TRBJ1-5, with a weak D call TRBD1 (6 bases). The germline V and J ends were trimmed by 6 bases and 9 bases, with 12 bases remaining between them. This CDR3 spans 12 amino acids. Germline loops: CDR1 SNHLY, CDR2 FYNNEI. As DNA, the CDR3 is TGTGCCAGCAGCGGTACAGGGAGGCCCCAGCATTTT. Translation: CASSGTGRPQHF.

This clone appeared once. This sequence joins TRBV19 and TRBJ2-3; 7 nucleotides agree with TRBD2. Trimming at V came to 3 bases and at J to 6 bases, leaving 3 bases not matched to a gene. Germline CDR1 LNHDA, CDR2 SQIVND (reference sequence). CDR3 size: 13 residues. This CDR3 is CASSMGGWDTQYF. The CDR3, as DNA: TGTGCCAGTAGTATGGGGGGGTGGGATACGCAGTATTTT.

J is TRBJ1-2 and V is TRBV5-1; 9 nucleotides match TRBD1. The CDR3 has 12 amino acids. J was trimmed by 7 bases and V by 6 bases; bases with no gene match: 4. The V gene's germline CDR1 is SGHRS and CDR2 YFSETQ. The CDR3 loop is CASTGQGFGYTF. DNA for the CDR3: TGCGCCAGCACTGGACAGGGGTTTGGCTACACCTTC.

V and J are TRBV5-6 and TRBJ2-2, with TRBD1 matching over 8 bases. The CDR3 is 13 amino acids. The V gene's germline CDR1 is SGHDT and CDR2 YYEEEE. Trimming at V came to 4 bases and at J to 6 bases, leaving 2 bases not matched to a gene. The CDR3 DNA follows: TGTGCCAGCAGCCTGACAGGGGCCGGGGAGCTGTTTTTT. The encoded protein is CASSLTGAGELFF. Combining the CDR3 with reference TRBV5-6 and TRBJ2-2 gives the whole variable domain DAGVTQSPTHLIKTRGQQVTLRCSPKSGHDTVSWYQQALGQGPQFIFQYYEEEERQRGNFPDRFSGHQFPNYSSELNVNALLLGDSALYLCASSLTGAGELFFGEGSRLTVL.

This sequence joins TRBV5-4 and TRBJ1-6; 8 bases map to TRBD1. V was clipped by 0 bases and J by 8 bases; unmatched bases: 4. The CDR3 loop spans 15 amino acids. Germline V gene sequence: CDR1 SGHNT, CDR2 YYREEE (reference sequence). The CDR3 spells CASSLGGQGYSPLHF. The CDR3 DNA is TGTGCCAGCAGCTTGGGCGGACAGGGTTATTCACCCCTCCACTTT.

The CDR3 bases are TGCGCCAGCAGCCTAGACAGGGACTCCTACGAGCAGTACTTC. Its translation is CASSLDRDSYEQYF. The rearrangement uses TRBV5-1 and TRBJ2-7; TRBD1 matches at 7 bases. Germline CDR1 SGHRS, CDR2 YFSETQ. This CDR3 contains 14 residues. The V segment lost 4 bases and the J segment 0 bases; nucleotides outside the gene matches: 4.

CDR3 DNA sequence: TGTGCCAGCAGCTTAGTTTGGGCCCAAGAAGAGACCCAGTACTTC. It specifies CASSLVWAQEETQYF. The V and J genes are TRBV7-9 and TRBJ2-5; D uncertain. CDR1 and CDR2 from the germline V gene are SEHNR and FQNEAQ (reference sequence). The CDR3 length is 15 residues. Trimming pared 1 base from V and 3 bases from J, leaving 12 bases between. Combining the CDR3 with reference TRBV7-9 and TRBJ2-5 gives the whole variable domain DTGVSQNPRHKITKRGQNVTFRCDPISEHNRLYWYRQTLGQGPEFLTYFQNEAQLEKSRLLSDRFSAERPKGSFSTLEIQRTEQGDSAMYLCASSLVWAQEETQYFGPGTRLLVL.

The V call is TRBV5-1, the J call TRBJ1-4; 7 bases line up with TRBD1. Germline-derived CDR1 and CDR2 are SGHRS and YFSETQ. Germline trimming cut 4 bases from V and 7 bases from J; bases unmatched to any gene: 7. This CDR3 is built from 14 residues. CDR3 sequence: CASSPQGGGEKLFF. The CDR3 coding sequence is TGCGCCAGCAGCCCTCAGGGGGGTGGTGAAAAACTGTTTTTT.

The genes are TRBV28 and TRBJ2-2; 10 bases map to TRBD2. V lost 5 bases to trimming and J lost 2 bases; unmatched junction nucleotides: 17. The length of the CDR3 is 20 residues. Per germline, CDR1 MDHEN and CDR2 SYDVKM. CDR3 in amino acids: CASSLPGPSGRLLNTGELFF. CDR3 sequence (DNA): TGTGCCAGCAGTCTCCCGGGACCTAGCGGGAGACTTCTTAACACCGGGGAGCTGTTTTTT.

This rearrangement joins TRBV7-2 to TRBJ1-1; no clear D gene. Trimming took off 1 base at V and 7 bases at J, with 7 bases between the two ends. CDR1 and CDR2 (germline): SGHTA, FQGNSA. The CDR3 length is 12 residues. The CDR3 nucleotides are TGTGCCAGCAGCTTAGTTACACGTGAAGCTTTCTTT. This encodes CASSLVTREAFF. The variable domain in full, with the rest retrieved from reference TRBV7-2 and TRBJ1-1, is GAGVSQSPSNKVTEKGKDVELRCDPISGHTALYWYRQSLGQGLEFLIYFQGNSAPDKSGLPSDRFSAERTGGSVSTLTIQRTQQEDSAVYLCASSLVTREAFFGQGTRLTVV.

The CDR3 coding sequence is TGTGCCAGCAGCTCGCCGGGACAGGGGGGCTACGAGCAGTACTTC. It specifies CASSSPGQGGYEQYF. J is TRBJ2-7 and V is TRBV4-2, with 11 bases aligning to TRBD1. CDR1 is LGHNA and CDR2 is YNFKEQ in the germline V gene. CDR3 length: 15 residues. J was trimmed by 3 bases and V by 5 bases; bases with no gene match: 6.

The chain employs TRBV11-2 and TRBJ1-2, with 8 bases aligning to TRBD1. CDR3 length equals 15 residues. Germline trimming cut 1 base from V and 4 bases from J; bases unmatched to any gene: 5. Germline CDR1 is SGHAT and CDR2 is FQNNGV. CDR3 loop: CASSLVQGAGYGYTF. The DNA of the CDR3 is TGTGCCAGCAGCTTAGTTCAGGGGGCGGGCTATGGCTACACCTTC.

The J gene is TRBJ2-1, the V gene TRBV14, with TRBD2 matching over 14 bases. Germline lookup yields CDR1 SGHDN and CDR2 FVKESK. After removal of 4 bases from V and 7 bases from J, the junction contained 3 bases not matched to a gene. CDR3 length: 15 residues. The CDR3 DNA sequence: TGTGCCAGCAGCCCGGGACTAGCGGGAGTAAATGAGCAGTTCTTC. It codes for CASSPGLAGVNEQFF. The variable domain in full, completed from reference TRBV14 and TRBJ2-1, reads EAGVTQFPSHSVIEKGQTVTLRCDPISGHDNLYWYRRVMGKEIKFLLHFVKESKQDESGMPNNRFLAERTGGTYSTLKVQPAELEDSGVYFCASSPGLAGVNEQFFGPGTRLTVL.

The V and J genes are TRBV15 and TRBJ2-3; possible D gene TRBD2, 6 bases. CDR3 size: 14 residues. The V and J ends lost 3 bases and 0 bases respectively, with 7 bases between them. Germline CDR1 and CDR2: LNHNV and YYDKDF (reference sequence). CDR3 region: CATSRGGSTDTQYF. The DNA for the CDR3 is TGTGCCACCAGCAGGGGGGGTAGCACAGATACGCAGTATTTT.

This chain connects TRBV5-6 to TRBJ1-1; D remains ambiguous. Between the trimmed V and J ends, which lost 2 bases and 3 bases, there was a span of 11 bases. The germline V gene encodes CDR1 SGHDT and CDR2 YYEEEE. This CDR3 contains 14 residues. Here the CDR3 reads CASSFPSGDTEAFF. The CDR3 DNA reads TGTGCCAGCAGCTTCCCCTCCGGGGACACTGAAGCTTTCTTT.

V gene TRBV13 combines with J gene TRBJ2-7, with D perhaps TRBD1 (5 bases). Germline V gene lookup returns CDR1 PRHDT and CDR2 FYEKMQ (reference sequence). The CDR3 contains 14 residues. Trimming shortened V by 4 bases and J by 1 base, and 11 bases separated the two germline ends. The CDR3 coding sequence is TGTGCCAGCAGCTCCGAAAGGGGTTCCTACGAGCAGTACTTC. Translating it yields CASSSERGSYEQYF.

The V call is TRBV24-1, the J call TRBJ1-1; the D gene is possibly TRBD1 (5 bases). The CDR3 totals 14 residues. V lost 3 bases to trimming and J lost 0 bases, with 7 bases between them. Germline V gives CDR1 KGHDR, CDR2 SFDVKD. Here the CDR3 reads CATSDRGMNTEAFF. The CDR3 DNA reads TGTGCCACCAGTGATCGGGGGATGAACACTGAAGCTTTCTTT.

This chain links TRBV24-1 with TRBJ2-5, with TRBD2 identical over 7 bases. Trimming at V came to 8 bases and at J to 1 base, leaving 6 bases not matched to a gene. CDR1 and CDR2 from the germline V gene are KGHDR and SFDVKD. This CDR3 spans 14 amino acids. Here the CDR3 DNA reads TGTGCCACCATGGACGGGACTACCCAAGAGACCCAGTACTTC. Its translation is CATMDGTTQETQYF.

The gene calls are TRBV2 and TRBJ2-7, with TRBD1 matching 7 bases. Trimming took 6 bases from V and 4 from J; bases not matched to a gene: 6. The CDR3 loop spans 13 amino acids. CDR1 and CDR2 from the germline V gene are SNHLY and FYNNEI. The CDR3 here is CASRTDRPYEQYF. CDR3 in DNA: TGTGCCAGCAGGACGGACAGGCCGTACGAGCAGTACTTC.

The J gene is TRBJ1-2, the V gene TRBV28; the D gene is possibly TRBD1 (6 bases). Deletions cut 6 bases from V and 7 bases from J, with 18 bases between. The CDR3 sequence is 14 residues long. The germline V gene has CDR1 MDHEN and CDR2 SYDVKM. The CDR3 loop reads CASSRPGHAFGYTF. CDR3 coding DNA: TGTGCCAGCAGCCGACCGGGACACGCCTTTGGCTACACCTTC.

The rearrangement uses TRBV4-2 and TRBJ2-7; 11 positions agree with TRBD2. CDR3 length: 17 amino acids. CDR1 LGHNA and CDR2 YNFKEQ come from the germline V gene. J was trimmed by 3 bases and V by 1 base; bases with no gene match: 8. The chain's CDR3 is CASSQVLAGGRLYEQYF. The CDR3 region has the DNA TGTGCCAGCAGCCAAGTTCTAGCGGGGGGTCGCCTCTACGAGCAGTACTTC.

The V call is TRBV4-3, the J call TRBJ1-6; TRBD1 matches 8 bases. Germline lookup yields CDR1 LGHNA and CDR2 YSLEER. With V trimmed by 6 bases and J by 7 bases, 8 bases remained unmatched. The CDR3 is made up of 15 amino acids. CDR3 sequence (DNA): TGCGCCAGCAGACGCGGACAGGGAACAAATTCACCCCTCCACTTT. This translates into CASRRGQGTNSPLHF.